The 18 T cell receptor beta chains listed next were all sequenced from one sample in a study of blood T cell repertoires in COVID-19 (TCRdb year 2020). Receptor libraries were prepared by the immunoSEQ multiplex PCR assay. In TCRdb, the immuneACCESS table is reduced to in-frame sequences with V and J assigned. These tables do not hold every clone; where another copy was compared, an unresolved V gene accounts for under half, and the others remain unexplained. The sample table holds 250,000 to 300,000 clones, of which around 84% were seen once. The top ten clonotypes cover under 5% of the sample. The sequencing sample was made of PBMCs or T cells enriched from blood (not recorded which). Receptors originate from a man in his thirties or forties with acute COVID-19.

The chain couples TRBV24-1 to TRBJ1-2; a possible D gene is TRBD1 (5 bases). Between the trimmed V and J ends, which lost 5 bases and 4 bases, there was a span of 7 bases. In germline, CDR1 is KGHDR, CDR2 SFDVKD. CDR3 length: 12 residues. The CDR3 DNA is TGTGCCACCAGTGGTCAGGGCTATGGCTACACCTTC. It yields the protein CATSGQGYGYTF.

The chain carries TRBV9 and TRBJ1-6, with 8 bases aligning to TRBD1. Trimming cost V 4 bases and J 7 bases; bases outside gene matches: 7. CDR1 and CDR2 (germline): SGDLS, YYNGEE. The CDR3 is 15 residues long. Here the CDR3 DNA reads TGTGCCAGCAGCCCGACGACAGGGGCCAATTCACCCCTCCACTTT. Its translation is CASSPTTGANSPLHF.

The chain uses TRBV27 and TRBJ1-3; D call uncertain. The CDR3 sequence is 14 residues long. Trimming took off 6 bases at V and 4 bases at J, with 13 bases between the two ends. Germline CDR1 reads MNHEY; CDR2 reads SMNVEV (reference sequence). CDR3 sequence (DNA): TGTGCCAGCAGCGTAGGAGGGCGGGGAAACACCATATATTTT. Its translation is CASSVGGRGNTIYF.

The J gene is TRBJ2-7, the V gene TRBV6-2 or TRBV6-3, with 7 bases aligning to TRBD1. The CDR3 is made up of 16 amino acids. The junction had 11 bases not matched to a gene; V was cut back by 1 base and J by 5 bases. Germline CDR1 is MNHEY and CDR2 is SVGEGT. CDR3 region: CASSYYSGQPKHEQYV. CDR3 nucleotides: TGTGCCAGCAGTTACTACTCGGGACAGCCGAAGCACGAGCAGTACGTC.

In regard to this clone: Mismatch with germline at one junction end may stem from a read error. The genes are TRBV5-1 and TRBJ2-1; D is possibly TRBD1 (5 bases). Germline V CDR1 and CDR2: SGHRS, YFSETQ. CDR3 length equals 14 residues. The CDR3 coding sequence is TGTGCCAGCAGCTTTGCGGCCCTAGGGGATGAGCAGTTCTTC. The encoded protein is CASSFAALGDEQFF.

The chain links TRBV7-2 to TRBJ1-5; 7 nucleotides match TRBD1. Germline V gives CDR1 SGHTA, CDR2 FQGNSA. The length of the CDR3 is 13 residues. V was pared by 5 bases and J by 7 bases, with 5 bases of the junction left unmatched. The CDR3 DNA is TGTGCCAGCAGCCCCGACAGGGACCAGCCCCAGCATTTT. This gives the protein CASSPDRDQPQHF.

The chain recombines TRBV6-2 or TRBV6-3 with TRBJ1-1; 7 bases are shared with TRBD1. The CDR3 is 14 amino acids. CDR1 and CDR2 (germline): MNHEY, SVGEGT. V lost 2 bases, J lost 4 bases, and 4 bases stayed unmatched. The CDR3 DNA is TGTGCCAGCAGTTACACAGGGGTTGGCACTGAAGCTTTCTTT. Translated, it gives CASSYTGVGTEAFF.

The chain joins TRBV27 to TRBJ1-2; D is uncertain. The CDR3 totals 13 residues. Trimming pared 3 bases from V and 0 bases from J, leaving 5 bases between. Germline assignment: CDR1 MNHEY and CDR2 SMNVEV (reference sequence). CDR3: CASSFTANYGYTF. DNA for the CDR3: TGTGCCAGCAGTTTCACAGCTAACTATGGCTACACCTTC.

This chain connects TRBV19 to TRBJ1-2; the D is unclear. Germline CDR1 reads LNHDA; CDR2 reads SQIVND (reference sequence). V was cut by 8 bases and J by 5 bases, with 15 bases left in between. This CDR3 comprises 13 residues. CDR3 sequence: CASRSQAEYGYTF. The CDR3 coding sequence is TGTGCCAGTCGGTCCCAAGCCGAATATGGCTACACCTTC.

The rearrangement links TRBV11-2 to TRBJ1-5; the D gene is possibly TRBD1 (5 bases). The germline V and J ends were trimmed by 1 base and 6 bases, with 7 bases remaining between them. The CDR3 totals 13 residues. Germline CDR1 reads SGHAT; CDR2 reads FQNNGV. For the CDR3, the DNA is TGTGCCAGCAGCTTAGGTAGGGGTCAGCCCCAGCATTTT. It translates to CASSLGRGQPQHF.

V is TRBV18 and J is TRBJ2-2, with 7 bases that match TRBD2. CDR3 length: 15 amino acids. V was pared by 2 bases and J by 6 bases, with 6 bases of the junction left unmatched. Per the germline V gene, CDR1 is KGHSH and CDR2 is LQKENI. The CDR3 DNA follows: TGTGCCAGCTCACCAAAGGGACTAATATCCGGGGAGCTGTTTTTT. It is translated as CASSPKGLISGELFF.

This clone was seen only once. This chain links TRBV29-1 with TRBJ2-1; 9 nucleotides line up with TRBD2. CDR1 is SQVTM and CDR2 is ANQGSEA in the germline V gene. V shed 7 bases and J 6 bases; nucleotides not matched to a gene: 4. CDR3 length equals 12 residues. The CDR3 spells CSAAGGANEQFF. DNA for the CDR3: TGCAGCGCGGCGGGGGGGGCCAATGAGCAGTTCTTC.

This rearrangement joins TRBV4-3 to TRBJ2-1, with 10 bases identical to TRBD2. Trimming cost V 0 bases and J 6 bases; bases outside gene matches: 8. This CDR3 spans 17 amino acids. Germline V gives CDR1 LGHNA, CDR2 YSLEER. The CDR3 protein is CASSQDYRASGSNEQFF. The DNA of the CDR3 is TGCGCCAGCAGCCAAGATTATCGGGCTAGCGGGAGCAATGAGCAGTTCTTC.

The chain recombines TRBV24-1 with TRBJ2-5, with D possibly being TRBD2 (6 bases). The germline V gene encodes CDR1 KGHDR and CDR2 SFDVKD. The length of the CDR3 is 17 residues. Trimming shortened V by 1 base and J by 1 base, and 15 bases separated the two germline ends. CDR3 in amino acids: CATSDFDPPRGQETQYF. The CDR3 region has the DNA TGTGCCACCAGTGATTTCGATCCGCCGCGGGGCCAAGAGACCCAGTACTTC.

In this sample, this clone turned up once. V and J are TRBV9 and TRBJ1-2; D might be TRBD1 (5 bases). The V gene's germline CDR1 is SGDLS and CDR2 YYNGEE. Trimming left V 2 bases short and J 0 bases short, with 8 bases between. The CDR3 runs to 14 residues. Written as DNA, the CDR3 is TGTGCCAGCAGCGTCGGAGGGGCTAACTATGGCTACACCTTC. Amino acids: CASSVGGANYGYTF.

The gene calls are TRBV18 and TRBJ2-1, with 7 bases that match TRBD2. CDR1 KGHSH and CDR2 LQKENI come from the germline V gene. This CDR3 has 15 amino acids. The V gene end was trimmed by 3 bases and the J gene end by 5 bases; junction bases not matched to a gene: 7. CDR3 nucleotide sequence: TGTGCCAGCTCACCCCGACTAGCATTTGACAATGAGCAGTTCTTC. It codes for CASSPRLAFDNEQFF.

This rearrangement joins TRBV7-9 to TRBJ1-1; TRBD1 aligns across 7 bases. CDR3 size: 14 residues. The V gene end was trimmed by 3 bases and the J gene end by 1 base; junction bases not matched to a gene: 2. CDR1 and CDR2 from the germline V gene are SEHNR and FQNEAQ (reference sequence). The chain's CDR3 is CASSFQGENTEAFF. The CDR3 DNA reads TGTGCCAGCAGCTTTCAGGGGGAGAACACTGAAGCTTTCTTT.

The V gene is TRBV27, the J gene TRBJ2-6; D is uncertain. This CDR3 is 14 amino acids long. The germline gives CDR1 MNHEY, CDR2 SMNVEV (reference sequence). Trimming stripped 5 bases from V and 0 bases from J, with 5 bases between. The CDR3, as DNA: TGTGCCAGCAGTGCCAGCTCTGGGGCCAACGTCCTGACTTTC. As protein: CASSASSGANVLTF.